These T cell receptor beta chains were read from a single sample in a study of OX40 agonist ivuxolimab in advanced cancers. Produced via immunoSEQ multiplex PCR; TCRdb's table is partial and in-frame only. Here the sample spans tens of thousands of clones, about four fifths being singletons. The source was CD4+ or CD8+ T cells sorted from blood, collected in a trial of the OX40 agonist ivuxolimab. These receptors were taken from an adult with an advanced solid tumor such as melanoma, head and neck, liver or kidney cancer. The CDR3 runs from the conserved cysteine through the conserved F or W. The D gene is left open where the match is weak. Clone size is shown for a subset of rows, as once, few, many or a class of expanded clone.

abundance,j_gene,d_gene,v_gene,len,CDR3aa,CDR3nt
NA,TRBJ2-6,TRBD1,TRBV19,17,CASSVQGASSGANVLTF,TGTGCCAGTAGTGTACAGGGGGCCAGCTCTGGGGCCAACGTCCTGACTTTC
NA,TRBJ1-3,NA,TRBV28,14,CASSWGDSGNTIYF,TGTGCCAGCAGTTGGGGGGACTCTGGAAACACCATATATTTT
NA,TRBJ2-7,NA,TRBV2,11,CASSIHYEQYF,TGTGCCAGCAGTATCCACTACGAGCAGTACTTC
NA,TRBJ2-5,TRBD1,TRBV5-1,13,CASVRTGTETQYF,TGCGCCAGCGTCAGGACAGGGACAGAGACCCAGTACTTC
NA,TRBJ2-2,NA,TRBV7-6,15,CASSFSGTNTGELFF,TGTGCCAGCAGCTTTTCAGGGACGAACACCGGGGAGCTGTTTTTT
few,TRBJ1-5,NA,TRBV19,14,CASRGHYSNQPQHF,TGTGCCAGTAGGGGACACTATAGCAATCAGCCCCAGCATTTT
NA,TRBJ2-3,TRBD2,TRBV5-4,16,CASSLARRGAGDTQYF,TGTGCCAGCAGCTTGGCCAGGCGGGGGGCCGGAGATACGCAGTATTTT
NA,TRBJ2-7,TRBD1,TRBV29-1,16,CSARGRTGGYSYEQYF,TGCAGCGCCCGGGGGCGGACAGGGGGCTACTCCTACGAGCAGTACTTC
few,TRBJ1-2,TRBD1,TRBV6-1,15,CASSFTGGGGYGYTF,TGTGCCAGCAGTTTTACAGGGGGGGGAGGCTATGGCTACACCTTC
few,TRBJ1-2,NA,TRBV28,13,CASHLLGALGYTF,TGTGCCAGCCATCTTTTGGGGGCGCTTGGCTACACCTTC
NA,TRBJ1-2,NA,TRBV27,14,CASRRADVNYGYTF,TGTGCCAGCAGGAGGGCCGACGTTAACTATGGCTACACCTTC
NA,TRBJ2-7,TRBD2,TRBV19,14,CASSLGLAGVEQYF,TGTGCCAGTAGTTTAGGACTAGCGGGAGTCGAGCAGTACTTC
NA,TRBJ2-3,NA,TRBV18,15,CASLGTGSSTDTQYF,TGTGCCAGCCTCGGGACTGGTTCTAGCACAGATACGCAGTATTTT
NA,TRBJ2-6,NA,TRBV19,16,CASSLAVISGANVLTF,TGTGCCAGTAGCTTAGCCGTTATCTCTGGGGCCAACGTCCTGACTTTC
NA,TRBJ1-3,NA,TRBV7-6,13,CASSFDIGNTIYF,TGTGCCAGCAGCTTTGACATTGGAAACACCATATATTTT
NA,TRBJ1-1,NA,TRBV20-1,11,CSARRALEAFF,TGCAGTGCTCGAAGGGCGCTAGAAGCTTTCTTT
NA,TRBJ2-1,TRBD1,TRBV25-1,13,CASSGRGRGEQFF,TGTGCCAGCAGTGGCAGGGGGCGCGGTGAGCAGTTCTTC
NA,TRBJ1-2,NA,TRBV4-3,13,CASGKRSGDGYTF,TGCGCCAGCGGAAAAAGGTCCGGGGATGGCTACACCTTC
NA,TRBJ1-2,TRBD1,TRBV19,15,CASSGTALGLLSYTF,TGTGCCAGTAGCGGGACAGCCCTAGGCTTGTTAAGCTACACCTTC
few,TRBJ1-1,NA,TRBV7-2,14,CASSLGHSNTEAFF,TGTGCCAGCAGCTTAGGACACTCGAACACTGAAGCTTTCTTT
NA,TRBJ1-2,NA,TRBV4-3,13,CASSPGIGAGYTF,TGCGCCAGCAGCCCCGGGATCGGGGCCGGCTACACCTTC
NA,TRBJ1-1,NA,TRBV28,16,CASRPRRDKLRTEAFF,TGTGCCAGCAGGCCTCGCCGGGACAAATTGAGGACTGAAGCTTTCTTT
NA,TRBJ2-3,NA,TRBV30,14,CAWSVQGYTDTQYF,TGTGCCTGGAGTGTACAGGGTTACACAGATACGCAGTATTTT
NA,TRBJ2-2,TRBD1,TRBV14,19,CASSQDRGRGGKNTGELFF,TGTGCCAGCAGCCAGGACAGGGGTCGGGGCGGGAAGAACACCGGGGAGCTGTTTTTT
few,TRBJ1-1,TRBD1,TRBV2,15,CASSPRGQGNTEAFF,TGTGCCAGCAGTCCTCGGGGACAGGGGAACACTGAAGCTTTCTTT
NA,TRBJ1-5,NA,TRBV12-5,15,CASGLDQGMAMAQHF,TGTGCTAGTGGTTTGGACCAAGGTATGGCAATGGCCCAGCATTTT
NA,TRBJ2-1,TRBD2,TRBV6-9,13,CASQASGSGEQFF,TGTGCCAGTCAGGCTAGCGGGTCGGGTGAGCAGTTCTTC
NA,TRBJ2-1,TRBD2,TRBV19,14,CASSMAGGPEGQFF,TGTGCCAGTAGTATGGCGGGAGGTCCGGAGGGGCAGTTCTTC
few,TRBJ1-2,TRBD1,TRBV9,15,CASSVATRTGRGYTF,TGTGCCAGCAGCGTAGCTACCCGGACAGGGCGTGGCTACACCTTC
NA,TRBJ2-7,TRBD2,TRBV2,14,CASLFREGSYEQYF,TGTGCCAGCCTTTTCCGGGAGGGTTCCTACGAGCAGTACTTC
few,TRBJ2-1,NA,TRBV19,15,CASSIWDSAYNEQFF,TGTGCCAGTAGTATTTGGGACTCCGCCTACAATGAGCAGTTCTTC
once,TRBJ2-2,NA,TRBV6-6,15,CASSYGQSNTGELFF,TGTGCCAGCAGTTACGGGCAGAGCAACACCGGGGAGCTGTTTTTT
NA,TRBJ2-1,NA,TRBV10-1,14,CASNRGAGYNEQFF,TGCGCCAGCAATAGGGGGGCCGGCTACAATGAGCAGTTCTTC
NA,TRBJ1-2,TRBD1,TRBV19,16,CASSTRRDRERGGYTF,TGTGCCAGTAGTACTCGTCGGGACAGGGAAAGAGGTGGCTACACCTTC
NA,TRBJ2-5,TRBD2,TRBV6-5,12,CASRGLQETQYF,TGTGCCAGCAGGGGACTACAAGAGACCCAGTACTTC
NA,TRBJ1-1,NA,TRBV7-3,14,CASSFSAGNTEAFF,TGTGCCAGCAGCTTTTCGGCGGGGAACACTGAAGCTTTCTTT
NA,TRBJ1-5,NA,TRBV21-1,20,CASSKGGTPKLDRQIQPQHF,TGTGCCAGCAGCAAAGGAGGTACCCCCAAATTGGACAGGCAGATACAGCCCCAGCATTTT
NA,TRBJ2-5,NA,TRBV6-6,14,CASSYPLAQETQYF,TGTGCCAGCAGTTACCCCTTAGCCCAAGAGACCCAGTACTTC
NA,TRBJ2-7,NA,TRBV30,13,CAWLQEPSYEQYF,TGTGCCTGGCTACAGGAACCTTCCTACGAGCAGTACTTC
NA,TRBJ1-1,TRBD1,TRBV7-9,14,CASSSRGRDTEAFF,TGTGCCAGCAGCTCCAGGGGGCGCGACACTGAAGCTTTCTTT
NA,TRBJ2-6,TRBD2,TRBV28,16,CASSPPRGAGANVLTF,TGTGCCAGCAGTCCCCCACGGGGGGCTGGGGCCAACGTCCTGACTTTC
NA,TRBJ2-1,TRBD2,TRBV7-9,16,CASRIGEVAGLNEQFF,TGTGCCAGCAGAATAGGGGAGGTAGCGGGTTTAAATGAGCAGTTCTTC
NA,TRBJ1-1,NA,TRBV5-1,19,CASSLAARMVRTLNTEAFF,TGCGCCAGCAGCTTGGCCGCCCGGATGGTACGTACACTGAACACTGAAGCTTTCTTT
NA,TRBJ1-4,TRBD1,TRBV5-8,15,CASSLMGQSNEKLFF,TGTGCCAGCAGCTTGATGGGACAGAGTAATGAAAAACTGTTTTTT
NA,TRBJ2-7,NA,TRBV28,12,CASRGGVYEQYF,TGTGCCAGCAGGGGCGGAGTCTACGAGCAGTACTTC
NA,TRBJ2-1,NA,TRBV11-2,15,CASSLDSGEEGEQFF,TGTGCCAGCAGCTTAGACTCGGGAGAGGAGGGTGAGCAGTTCTTC
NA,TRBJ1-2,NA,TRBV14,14,CASSQDQGIGGYTF,TGTGCCAGCAGCCAAGACCAGGGAATTGGTGGCTACACCTTC
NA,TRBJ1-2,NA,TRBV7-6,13,CASSLALWGGYTF,TGTGCCAGCAGCTTAGCCCTTTGGGGGGGCTACACCTTC